This T cell receptor beta chain appears in the sequencing data of a study of T cells after yellow fever vaccination. Whole-study context: In the case of low-cell-number fractions, SMART-Seq v4 Ultra Low Input was used for preparation. Study observations and caveats: Although the secondary response was weaker, it peaked faster, at day 5 versus 15. Booster sampling recovered most clones from primary vaccination (under 98% CD4, approximately 88% CD8).

Ten or more counts support this clonotype. Its antigen is unidentified. Germline CDR1 and CDR2: SGDLS and YYNGEE. This CDR3 is 17 amino acids long. V lost 0 bases, J lost 0 bases, and 13 bases lay in between. TCRdb itself ran the 5' RACE reads through MiXCR, one entry per CDR3 protein. Here the sample spans fewer than 400,000 distinct CDR3 sequences, about 6.2% being singletons. Sequenced here: PBMCs, sampled 5 days after the yellow fever booster vaccination. The sequence was obtained from a young man who received the YFV17D yellow fever vaccine. This chain connects TRBV9 to TRBJ2-1; the D is unclear. For the CDR3, the DNA is TGTGCCAGCAGCGTAGATGTTCGGCGGAGCTCCTACAATGAGCAGTTCTTC. This translates into CASSVDVRRSSYNEQFF.